These 21 T cell receptor beta chains share one sample of origin, sequenced in a study of T cells in narcolepsy. Data came from immunoSEQ multiplex PCR; TCRdb stores just in-frame clones and leaves some out. In the table there are just under 30,000 clones, more than 75% of which are singletons. The sample consisted of memory (CD45RA-) CD4+ T cells from blood. These receptors all stem from a human donor in good health.

In its sample, this clone was seen once. This chain links TRBV5-6 with TRBJ2-6, with no clear D. This CDR3 is built from 15 residues. The germline CDR1 and CDR2 sequences are SGHDT and YYEEEE. V was trimmed by 4 bases and J by 2 bases, leaving 10 bases between them. CDR3 in amino acids: CASSPTLPGANVLTF. The CDR3 DNA reads TGTGCCAGCAGCCCCACCCTTCCTGGGGCCAACGTCCTGACTTTC.

This clone has just a few counts. The J gene is TRBJ1-5, the V gene TRBV30, with D perhaps matching TRBD1 (5 bases). The V gene's germline CDR1 is GTSNPN and CDR2 SVGIG (reference sequence). CDR3 length: 13 amino acids. V dropped 5 bases and J dropped 5 bases, with 13 bases sitting between them. In DNA form, the CDR3 reads TGTGCCTGGGGAATCCAGGGTGATCAGCCCCAGCATTTT. Translating it yields CAWGIQGDQPQHF.

The chain carries TRBV27 and TRBJ1-2; the D gene is possibly TRBD1 (5 bases). Germline lookup yields CDR1 MNHEY and CDR2 SMNVEV (reference sequence). Trimming took 4 bases from V and 8 from J, leaving 20 bases between them. The CDR3 runs 15 residues. CDR3 in amino acids: CASSSRETQKGGYTF. The CDR3 region has the DNA TGTGCCAGCAGTTCCAGGGAAACTCAGAAGGGGGGCTACACCTTC.

J is TRBJ2-4 and V is TRBV30; 7 positions match TRBD2. The germline V gene encodes CDR1 GTSNPN and CDR2 SVGIG (reference sequence). The trim removed 7 bases at V and 5 bases at J, leaving 11 bases unmatched. This CDR3 contains 14 residues. CDR3 nucleotides: TGTGCCTCAAAGGGACTGGCGGGGGAAAACATTCAGTACTTC. Its translation: CASKGLAGENIQYF.

CDR3 residues: CAIRQGGIGYEQYF. DNA for the CDR3: TGTGCCATCAGACAGGGGGGAATAGGCTACGAGCAGTACTTC. The chain employs TRBV10-3 and TRBJ2-7; 8 bases are shared with TRBD1. The germline V gene encodes CDR1 ENHRY and CDR2 SYGVKD. This CDR3 comprises 14 residues. With 6 bases clipped from V and 3 bases from J, the junction kept 7 bases outside the gene matches.

The chain recombines TRBV19 with TRBJ2-2; D is possibly TRBD1 (5 bases). Deletions cut 2 bases from V and 6 bases from J, with 10 bases between. The CDR3 is 14 amino acids. Germline assignment: CDR1 LNHDA and CDR2 SQIVND (reference sequence). In DNA form, the CDR3 reads TGTGCCAGTAGTATAATCAGGGCCTCCGGGGAGCTGTTTTTT. This encodes CASSIIRASGELFF.

The chain carries TRBV2 and TRBJ1-5; 8 nucleotides agree with TRBD1. CDR1 and CDR2 (germline): SNHLY, FYNNEI. V was pared by 5 bases and J by 5 bases, with 20 bases of the junction left unmatched. The CDR3 has 19 amino acids. The CDR3 spells CASSSVYGQSTGGYQPQHF. The CDR3, as DNA: TGTGCCAGCAGTTCGGTGTATGGACAGTCAACAGGGGGGTATCAGCCCCAGCATTTT. The whole variable domain, remainder taken from reference TRBV2 and TRBJ1-5, is EPEVTQTPSHQVTQMGQEVILRCVPISNHLYFYWYRQILGQKVEFLVSFYNNEISEKSEIFDDQFSVERPDGSNFTLKIRSTKLEDSAMYFCASSSVYGQSTGGYQPQHFGDGTRLSIL.

This chain uses TRBV2 with TRBJ2-1; no clear D. Trimming pared 8 bases from V and 6 bases from J, leaving 5 bases between. This CDR3 spans 10 amino acids. Germline CDR1 is SNHLY and CDR2 is FYNNEI. CDR3 sequence: CASWGNEQFF. The CDR3 region has the DNA TGTGCCAGCTGGGGCAATGAGCAGTTCTTC.

The V and J genes are TRBV11-3 and TRBJ2-1; the D is unclear. Trimming took 1 base from V and 9 from J, leaving 4 bases between them. Looked up from germline, CDR1 is SGHNT and CDR2 is YENEEA. The CDR3 is 11 residues long. The CDR3 DNA follows: TGTGCCAGCAGCTTAGGGGGTGAGCAGTTCTTC. Protein product: CASSLGGEQFF.

In regard to this clone: Other DNA variants within this sample encode the same CDR3. The chain uses TRBV11-2 and TRBJ1-3, with D uncertain. The germline V gene encodes CDR1 SGHAT and CDR2 FQNNGV. Trimming removed 0 bases from V and 1 base from J, with 4 bases in between. The CDR3 consists of 14 residues. The CDR3 reads CASSLDRSGNTIYF. The CDR3 region has the DNA TGTGCCAGCAGCTTAGACAGGTCTGGAAACACCATATATTTT.

This clone appeared a single time. This chain uses TRBV5-1 with TRBJ2-7; D is unclear. V was shortened by 0 bases and J by 7 bases, with 17 bases between the two germline ends. The CDR3 has 15 residues. The germline V gene encodes CDR1 SGHRS and CDR2 YFSETQ. The CDR3 protein is CASSLVSKKSREQYF. The CDR3 nucleotides read TGCGCCAGCAGCTTGGTGTCGAAGAAATCAAGGGAGCAGTACTTC.

The rearrangement joins TRBV25-1 to TRBJ1-1; D is unclear. Germline V gene data show CDR1 as MGHDK and CDR2 as SYGVNS. V dropped 4 bases and J dropped 3 bases, with 18 bases sitting between them. The CDR3 loop spans 16 amino acids. CDR3 in DNA: TGTGCCAGCAGTGGGTGGAAGGGCCCTTGGGACACTGAAGCTTTCTTT. Amino acid sequence: CASSGWKGPWDTEAFF.

This chain joins TRBV6-5 and TRBJ2-2; 12 bases map to TRBD2. The V segment lost 6 bases and the J segment 7 bases; nucleotides outside the gene matches: 3. CDR1 is MNHEY, CDR2 SVGAGI, per germline. This CDR3 is 14 amino acids long. CDR3 sequence reads: CASRLAGGVGELFF. CDR3 nucleotides: TGTGCCAGCAGACTAGCGGGGGGTGTCGGGGAGCTGTTTTTT.

The chain couples TRBV27 to TRBJ1-4; TRBD1 might be the D (5 bases). The ends were cut back, 5 bases at V and 8 bases at J, with 12 bases in the middle. Germline V gene sequence: CDR1 MNHEY, CDR2 SMNVEV (reference sequence). The CDR3 is made up of 13 amino acids. CDR3 coding DNA: TGTGCCAGCAGTCTCCGGGAGGGGGAAAAACTGTTTTTT. Protein product: CASSLREGEKLFF.

The chain is built from TRBV5-6 and TRBJ2-1; the D gene is possibly TRBD1 (6 bases). From germline, CDR1 is SGHDT and CDR2 YYEEEE. The CDR3 runs 16 residues. The V end was cut by 3 bases, the J end by 4 bases, with 17 bases between. CDR3 residues: CASSSGGGSEYNEQFF. CDR3 bases: TGTGCCAGCAGCTCCGGTGGGGGCAGTGAGTACAATGAGCAGTTCTTC. Using reference TRBV5-6 and TRBJ2-1 for the parts outside the CDR3, the full variable domain is DAGVTQSPTHLIKTRGQQVTLRCSPKSGHDTVSWYQQALGQGPQFIFQYYEEEERQRGNFPDRFSGHQFPNYSSELNVNALLLGDSALYLCASSSGGGSEYNEQFFGPGTRLTVL.

The CDR3, as DNA: TGTGCCAGCAGTTGGGGGGGAACCAGCTCTGGGGCCAACGTCCTGACTTTC. Translated, it gives CASSWGGTSSGANVLTF. The chain joins TRBV2 to TRBJ2-6; TRBD2 aligns across 7 bases. CDR1 is SNHLY and CDR2 is FYNNEI in the germline V gene. The CDR3 runs 17 residues. V trimming: 5 bases; J trimming: 0 bases; junction bases outside the gene matches: 7.

This chain joins TRBV11-2 and TRBJ2-3; D not certain. The CDR3 contains 14 residues. The germline V gene encodes CDR1 SGHAT and CDR2 FQNNGV. V was trimmed by 1 base and J by 6 bases, leaving 11 bases between them. In DNA, the CDR3 is TGTGCCAGCAGCTTAGCAATCCGGTTTGATACGCAGTATTTT. It translates to CASSLAIRFDTQYF.

This sequence joins TRBV11-2 and TRBJ2-1; 9 bases are shared with TRBD2. Germline V CDR1 and CDR2: SGHAT, FQNNGV. The V and J ends lost 5 bases and 4 bases, in that order; junction bases with no gene match: 6. The CDR3 contains 15 residues. The CDR3 is CASSPVRGGYNEQFF. In nucleotides, the CDR3 is TGTGCCAGCAGCCCCGTGCGGGGGGGTTACAATGAGCAGTTCTTC.

The chain has TRBV19 and TRBJ2-3; 9 bases map to TRBD1. The CDR3 length is 17 residues. J lost 1 base, V lost 1 base, and 6 bases had no gene match. Germline-derived CDR1 and CDR2 are LNHDA and SQIVND (reference sequence). The CDR3: CASSIVLQGAGTDTQYF. The CDR3 region has the DNA TGTGCCAGTAGTATAGTTCTACAGGGGGCCGGCACAGATACGCAGTATTTT.

V gene TRBV5-4 combines with J gene TRBJ2-3; 7 positions match TRBD2. The V segment lost 1 base and the J segment 5 bases; nucleotides outside the gene matches: 10. The CDR3 totals 16 residues. The germline V gene encodes CDR1 SGHNT and CDR2 YYREEE (reference sequence). The CDR3 DNA sequence: TGTGCCAGCAGCTTGAAGTGGCGGGAGAGTCAAGATACGCAGTATTTT. Residues: CASSLKWRESQDTQYF.

A few counts support this clone. This rearrangement joins TRBV6-1 to TRBJ1-5; 9 positions agree with TRBD1. CDR3 length equals 15 residues. Trimming at V came to 2 bases and at J to 6 bases, leaving 5 bases not matched to a gene. The germline gives CDR1 MNHNS, CDR2 SASEGT. The CDR3 DNA reads as TGTGCCAGCAGTGAATACAGGGGGCTTGGTCAGCCCCAGCATTTT. Translating gives CASSEYRGLGQPQHF.